This record looks at one T cell receptor beta chain sequence and its context. The antigen remains unidentified. The sample is drawn from a study of T cell responses to AZD1222 COVID-19 vaccine. Whole-study findings and limits: Seropositive status at baseline applied to only five to seven AZD1222 recipients.

Libraries were prepared by immunoSEQ multiplex PCR; TCRdb keeps only in-frame clonotypes and omits some of them. This table has 130,000 or so clones, approximately 95% appearing once. The germline V gene has CDR1 LNHDA and CDR2 SQIVND (reference sequence). With 5 bases removed from V and 6 bases from J, the gap between germline ends came to 8 bases. The CDR3 runs to 12 residues. The chain employs TRBV19 and TRBJ1-3, with D perhaps TRBD1 (5 bases). This material consisted of peripheral blood, taken on day 0 of MenACWY control vaccination. This receptor was obtained from an adult in good health. The DNA for the CDR3 is TGTGCCAGTAGTCTGGGGACAAACACCATATATTTT. Its protein is CASSLGTNTIYF. The full variable domain, completed using reference TRBV19 and TRBJ1-3, is DGGITQSPKYLFRKEGQNVTLSCEQNLNHDAMYWYRQDPGQGLRLIYYSQIVNDFQKGDIAEGYSVSREKKESFPLTVTSAQKNPTAFYLCASSLGTNTIYFGEGSWLTVV.